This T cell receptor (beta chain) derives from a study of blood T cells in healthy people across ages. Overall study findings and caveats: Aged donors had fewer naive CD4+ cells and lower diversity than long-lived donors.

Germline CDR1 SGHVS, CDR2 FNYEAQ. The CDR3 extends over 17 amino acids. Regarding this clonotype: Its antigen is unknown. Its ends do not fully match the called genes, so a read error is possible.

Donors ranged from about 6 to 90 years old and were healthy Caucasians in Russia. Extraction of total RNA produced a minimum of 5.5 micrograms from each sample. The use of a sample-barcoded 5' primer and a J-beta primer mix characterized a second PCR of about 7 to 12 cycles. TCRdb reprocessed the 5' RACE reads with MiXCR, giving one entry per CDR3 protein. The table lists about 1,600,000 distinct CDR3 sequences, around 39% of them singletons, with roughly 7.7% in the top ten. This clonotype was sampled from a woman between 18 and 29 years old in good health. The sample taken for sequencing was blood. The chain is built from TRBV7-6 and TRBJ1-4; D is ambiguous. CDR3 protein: CACSLWPVGATNEKLFF. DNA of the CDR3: TGTGCCTGCAGCTTATGGCCTGTTGGAGCAACTAATGAAAAACTGTTTTTT.